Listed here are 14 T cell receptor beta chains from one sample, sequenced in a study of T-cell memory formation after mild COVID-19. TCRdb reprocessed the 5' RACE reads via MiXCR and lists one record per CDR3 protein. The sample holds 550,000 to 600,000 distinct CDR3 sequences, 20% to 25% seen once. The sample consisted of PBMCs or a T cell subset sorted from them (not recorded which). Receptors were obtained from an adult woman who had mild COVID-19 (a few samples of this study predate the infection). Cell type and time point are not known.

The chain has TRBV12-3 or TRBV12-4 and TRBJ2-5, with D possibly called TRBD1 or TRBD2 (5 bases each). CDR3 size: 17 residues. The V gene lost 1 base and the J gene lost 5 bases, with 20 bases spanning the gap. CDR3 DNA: TGTGCCAGCAGTTTAGTTATGGGATGGGGGTCCGGGGAGACCCAGTACTTC. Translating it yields CASSLVMGWGSGETQYF.

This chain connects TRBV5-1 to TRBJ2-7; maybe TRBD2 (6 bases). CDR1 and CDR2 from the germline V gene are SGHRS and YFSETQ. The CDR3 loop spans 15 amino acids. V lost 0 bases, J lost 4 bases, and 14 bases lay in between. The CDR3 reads CASSLVGRGGYEQYF. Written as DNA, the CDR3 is TGCGCCAGCAGCTTGGTAGGGCGGGGCGGTTACGAGCAGTACTTC. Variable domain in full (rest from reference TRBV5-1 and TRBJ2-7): KAGVTQTPRYLIKTRGQQVTLSCSPISGHRSVSWYQQTPGQGLQFLFEYFSETQRNKGNFPGRFSGRQFSNSRSEMNVSTLELGDSALYLCASSLVGRGGYEQYFGPGTRLTVT.

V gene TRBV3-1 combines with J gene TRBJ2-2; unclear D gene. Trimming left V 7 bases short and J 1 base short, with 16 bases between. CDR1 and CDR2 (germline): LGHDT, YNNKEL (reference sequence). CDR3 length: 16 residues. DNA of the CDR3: TGTGCCAGCACCTACATGGGTTTCGGGAACACCGGGGAGCTGTTTTTT. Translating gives CASTYMGFGNTGELFF.

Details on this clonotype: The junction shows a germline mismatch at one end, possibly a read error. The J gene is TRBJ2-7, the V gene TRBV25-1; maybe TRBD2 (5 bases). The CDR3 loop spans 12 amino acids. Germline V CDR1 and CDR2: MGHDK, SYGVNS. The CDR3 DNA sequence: TGTGCAAGCAACGGAGGCGGCGCGGAGCAGTACTTC. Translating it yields CASNGGGAEQYF.

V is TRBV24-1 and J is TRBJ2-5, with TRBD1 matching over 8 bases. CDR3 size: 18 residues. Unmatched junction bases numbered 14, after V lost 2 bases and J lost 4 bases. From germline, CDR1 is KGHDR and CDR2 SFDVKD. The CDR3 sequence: CATSDSLRGRVMRETQYF. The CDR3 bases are TGTGCCACCAGTGATTCGCTCAGGGGGCGCGTGATGCGAGAGACCCAGTACTTC.

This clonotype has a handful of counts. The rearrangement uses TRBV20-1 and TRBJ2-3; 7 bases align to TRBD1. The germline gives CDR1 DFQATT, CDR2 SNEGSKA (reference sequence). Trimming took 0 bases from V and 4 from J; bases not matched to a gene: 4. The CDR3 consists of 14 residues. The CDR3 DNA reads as TGCAGTGCTAGAGACGAAGGGGGCCCAGATACGCAGTATTTT. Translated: CSARDEGGPDTQYF.

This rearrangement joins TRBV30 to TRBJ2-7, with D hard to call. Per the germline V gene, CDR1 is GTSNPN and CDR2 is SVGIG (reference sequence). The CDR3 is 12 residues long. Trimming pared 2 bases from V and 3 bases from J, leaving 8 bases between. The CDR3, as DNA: TGTGCCTGGAGTCCGGACCACTACGAGCAGTACTTC. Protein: CAWSPDHYEQYF.

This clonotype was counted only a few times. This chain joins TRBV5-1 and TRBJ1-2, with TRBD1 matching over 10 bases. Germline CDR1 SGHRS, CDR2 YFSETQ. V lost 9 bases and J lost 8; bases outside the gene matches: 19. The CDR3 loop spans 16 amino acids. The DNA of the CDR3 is TGCGCCACCTCAGAAGAACCGGGACAGGGGTTTCGCGGCTACACCTTC. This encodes CATSEEPGQGFRGYTF.

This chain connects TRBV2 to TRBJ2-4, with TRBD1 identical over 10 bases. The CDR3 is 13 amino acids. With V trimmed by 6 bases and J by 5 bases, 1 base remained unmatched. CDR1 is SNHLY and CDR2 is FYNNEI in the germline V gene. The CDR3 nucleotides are TGTGCCAGCAGCGGACAGGGGGAAAACATTCAGTACTTC. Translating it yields CASSGQGENIQYF. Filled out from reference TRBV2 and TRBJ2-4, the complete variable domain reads EPEVTQTPSHQVTQMGQEVILRCVPISNHLYFYWYRQILGQKVEFLVSFYNNEISEKSEIFDDQFSVERPDGSNFTLKIRSTKLEDSAMYFCASSGQGENIQYFGAGTRLSVL.

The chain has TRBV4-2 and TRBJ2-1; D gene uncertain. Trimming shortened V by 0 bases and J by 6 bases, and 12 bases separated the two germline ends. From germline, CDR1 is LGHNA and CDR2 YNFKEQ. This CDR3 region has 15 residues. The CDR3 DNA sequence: TGTGCCAGCAGCCAAGATATGACTCCTAGCAATGAGCAGTTCTTC. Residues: CASSQDMTPSNEQFF.

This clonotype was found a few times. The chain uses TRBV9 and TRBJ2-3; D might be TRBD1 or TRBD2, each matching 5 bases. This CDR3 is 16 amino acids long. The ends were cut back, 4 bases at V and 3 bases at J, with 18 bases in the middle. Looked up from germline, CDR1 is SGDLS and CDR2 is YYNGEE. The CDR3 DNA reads TGTGCCAGCAGCCCCCGGGACGGAAAAAAAACAGATACGCAGTATTTT. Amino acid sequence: CASSPRDGKKTDTQYF. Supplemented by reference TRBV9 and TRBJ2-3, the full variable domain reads DSGVTQTPKHLITATGQRVTLRCSPRSGDLSVYWYQQSLDQGLQFLIQYYNGEERAKGNILERFSAQQFPDLHSELNLSSLELGDSALYFCASSPRDGKKTDTQYFGPGTRLTVL.

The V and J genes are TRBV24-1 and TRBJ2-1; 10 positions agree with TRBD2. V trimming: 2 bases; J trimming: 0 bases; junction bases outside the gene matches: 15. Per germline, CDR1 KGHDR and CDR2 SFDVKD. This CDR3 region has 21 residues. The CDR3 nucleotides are TGTGCCACCAGTGATTCCGGTTCCGGGACTAGCGTCAGGTACTCCTACAATGAGCAGTTCTTC. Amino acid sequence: CATSDSGSGTSVRYSYNEQFF.

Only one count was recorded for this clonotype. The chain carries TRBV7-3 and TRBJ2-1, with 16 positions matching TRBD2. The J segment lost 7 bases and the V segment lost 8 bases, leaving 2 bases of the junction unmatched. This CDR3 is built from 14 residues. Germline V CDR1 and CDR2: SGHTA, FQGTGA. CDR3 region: CASGTSGGVNEQFF. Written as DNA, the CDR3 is TGTGCCAGCGGGACTAGCGGGGGGGTAAATGAGCAGTTCTTC.

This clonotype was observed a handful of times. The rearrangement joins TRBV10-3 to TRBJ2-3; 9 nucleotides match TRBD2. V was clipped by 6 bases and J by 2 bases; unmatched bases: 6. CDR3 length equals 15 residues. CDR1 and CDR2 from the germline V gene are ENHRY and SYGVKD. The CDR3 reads CAIRTSGGDTDTQYF. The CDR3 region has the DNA TGTGCCATCAGGACTAGCGGAGGGGACACAGATACGCAGTATTTT.